The 5 T cell receptor beta chains listed next were all sequenced from one sample in a study of blood T cell repertoires in COVID-19. Data came from immunoSEQ multiplex PCR; TCRdb stores just in-frame clones and leaves some out. This sample has 300,000 or so clones, with approximately 80% found just once. The sequencing sample was made of peripheral blood. These receptors all stem from a woman aged 45-59 years with active or convalescent COVID-19.

The chain joins TRBV19 to TRBJ2-3; 9 bases agree with TRBD1. The trim removed 8 bases at V and 5 bases at J, leaving 8 bases unmatched. The CDR3 sequence is 14 residues long. Germline loops: CDR1 LNHDA, CDR2 SQIVND (reference sequence). The CDR3 here is CASSPGQGLDTQYF. In nucleotides, the CDR3 is TGTGCCAGTTCCCCGGGACAGGGTCTAGATACGCAGTATTTT.

The V and J genes are TRBV28 and TRBJ2-1, with TRBD2 matching over 7 bases. With V trimmed by 2 bases and J by 4 bases, 8 bases remained unmatched. Germline-derived CDR1 and CDR2 are MDHEN and SYDVKM. The CDR3 spans 16 residues. The CDR3 is CASSLVGLAVYNEQFF. CDR3 bases: TGTGCCAGCAGTTTAGTTGGGCTAGCGGTGTACAATGAGCAGTTCTTC.

V is TRBV2 and J is TRBJ2-7; 8 bases align to TRBD1. Germline values: CDR1 SNHLY, CDR2 FYNNEI. The length of the CDR3 is 13 residues. V shed 6 bases, J shed 4 bases, and the junction held 5 bases outside the gene matches. CDR3 DNA sequence: TGTGCCAGCAGGGACAGGGACAAATACGAGCAGTACTTC. This encodes CASRDRDKYEQYF.

This chain joins TRBV18 and TRBJ1-1; possibly TRBD1 for D (5 bases). Germline CDR1 reads KGHSH; CDR2 reads LQKENI. The CDR3 is 13 residues long. Trimming left V 5 bases short and J 1 base short, with 8 bases between. The CDR3 loop is CASSAGQNTEAFF. The DNA of the CDR3 is TGTGCCAGCTCAGCAGGACAGAACACTGAAGCTTTCTTT.

The DNA of the CDR3 is TGTGCCAGCAGCTCAGAGGACAGGGGTGACTATGGCTACACCTTC. Its translation is CASSSEDRGDYGYTF. This rearrangement joins TRBV11-2 to TRBJ1-2; TRBD1 matches at 9 bases. After removal of 4 bases from V and 3 bases from J, the junction contained 6 bases not matched to a gene. Germline values: CDR1 SGHAT, CDR2 FQNNGV. The CDR3 contains 15 residues.